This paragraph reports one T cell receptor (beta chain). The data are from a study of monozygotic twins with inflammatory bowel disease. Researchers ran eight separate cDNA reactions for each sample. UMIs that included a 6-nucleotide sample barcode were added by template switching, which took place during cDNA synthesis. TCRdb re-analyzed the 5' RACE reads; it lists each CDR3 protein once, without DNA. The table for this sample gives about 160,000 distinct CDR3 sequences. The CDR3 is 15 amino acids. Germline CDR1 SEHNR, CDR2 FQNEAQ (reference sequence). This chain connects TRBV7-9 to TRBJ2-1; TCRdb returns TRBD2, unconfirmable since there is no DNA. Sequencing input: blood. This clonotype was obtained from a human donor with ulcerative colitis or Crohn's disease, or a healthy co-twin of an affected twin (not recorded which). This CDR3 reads CASSRGLAGGNEQFF.